The 16 T cell receptor beta chains below come from one sample, sequenced in a study of blood T cell repertoires in COVID-19. Clones were sequenced by immunoSEQ multiplex PCR, and TCRdb holds only the in-frame ones, with some missing. The data show about 63,000 clones, about 89% seen once. Sequencing was done on a sample of peripheral blood. The receptors shown here come from a man aged 45-65 years with active COVID-19.

The genes are TRBV19 and TRBJ2-1; TRBD2 matches 15 bases. Trimming at V came to 8 bases and at J to 10 bases, leaving 12 bases not matched to a gene. The CDR3 length is 16 residues. CDR1 is LNHDA and CDR2 is SQIVND in the germline V gene (reference sequence). The CDR3 here is CASRPTGLAGGREQFF. In DNA, the CDR3 is TGTGCCAGTCGACCGACTGGACTAGCGGGGGGGAGGGAGCAGTTCTTC.

This clone was seen only a few times. The J gene is TRBJ1-5, the V gene TRBV28; TRBD1 agrees at 8 bases. The germline V gene has CDR1 MDHEN and CDR2 SYDVKM. V was pared by 3 bases and J by 2 bases, with 3 bases of the junction left unmatched. This CDR3 has 15 residues. The CDR3 coding sequence is TGTGCCAGCAGTTTCGCGACAGGGGGCAATCAGCCCCAGCATTTT. Amino acid sequence: CASSFATGGNQPQHF.

Only one count was recorded for this clone. V usage is TRBV25-1 and J usage is TRBJ2-5, with TRBD2 matching over 7 bases. CDR3 length: 15 amino acids. CDR1 MGHDK and CDR2 SYGVNS come from the germline V gene. V shed 4 bases and J 5 bases; nucleotides not matched to a gene: 10. This chain's CDR3 is CASSVGSGSIETQYF. DNA of the CDR3: TGTGCCAGCAGTGTCGGTAGCGGGTCGATCGAGACCCAGTACTTC. The entire variable domain, with the rest obtained from reference TRBV25-1 and TRBJ2-5, is as follows: EADIYQTPRYLVIGTGKKITLECSQTMGHDKMYWYQQDPGMELHLIHYSYGVNSTEKGDLSSESTVSRIRTEHFPLTLESARPSHTSQYLCASSVGSGSIETQYFGPGTRLLVL.

The J gene is TRBJ1-2, the V gene TRBV5-4, with D tentatively TRBD1 (6 bases). Germline-derived CDR1 and CDR2 are SGHNT and YYREEE (reference sequence). V lost 0 bases and J 5 bases, leaving 23 bases between the germline ends. There are 18 residues in the CDR3. The CDR3 is CASSLAQGQGRELYGYTF. The CDR3 DNA reads as TGTGCCAGCAGCTTGGCCCAGGGGCAGGGGAGGGAACTTTATGGCTACACCTTC.

This chain uses TRBV6-2 or TRBV6-3 with TRBJ2-7; 9 bases are a match to TRBD2. The CDR3 spans 14 residues. Unmatched junction bases numbered 5, after V lost 2 bases and J lost 6 bases. Per germline, CDR1 MNHEY and CDR2 SVGEGT. The CDR3: CASSYGGLAPEQYF. The CDR3 region has the DNA TGTGCCAGCAGTTACGGAGGACTAGCGCCCGAGCAGTACTTC.

The chain combines TRBV7-3 with TRBJ1-2; 9 bases match TRBD1. This CDR3 spans 13 amino acids. After removal of 5 bases from V and 8 bases from J, the junction contained 6 bases not matched to a gene. The germline V gene has CDR1 SGHTA and CDR2 FQGTGA. CDR3 amino acids: CASSLGQGTGYTF. CDR3 bases: TGTGCCAGCAGCCTGGGACAGGGAACGGGCTACACCTTC.

The chain links TRBV5-1 to TRBJ2-1; 10 nucleotides align to TRBD1. From germline, CDR1 is SGHRS and CDR2 YFSETQ. This CDR3 comprises 15 residues. The J segment lost 7 bases and the V segment lost 0 bases, leaving 4 bases of the junction unmatched. CDR3 sequence (DNA): TGCGCCAGCAGCTTGGGAGGGACAGGGGTGAATGAGCAGTTCTTC. Translation: CASSLGGTGVNEQFF.

The chain recombines TRBV7-2 with TRBJ2-3; possibly TRBD1 for D (5 bases). V was cut by 2 bases and J by 1 base, with 10 bases left in between. The CDR3 is made up of 15 amino acids. Germline CDR1 SGHTA, CDR2 FQGNSA. The CDR3 DNA reads TGTGCCAGCAGCTTAACCCCAGGGCGCACAGATACGCAGTATTTT. It translates to CASSLTPGRTDTQYF. Combining the CDR3 with reference TRBV7-2 and TRBJ2-3 gives the whole variable domain GAGVSQSPSNKVTEKGKDVELRCDPISGHTALYWYRQSLGQGLEFLIYFQGNSAPDKSGLPSDRFSAERTGGSVSTLTIQRTQQEDSAVYLCASSLTPGRTDTQYFGPGTRLTVL.

This clone was detected only once. The chain couples TRBV4-2 to TRBJ1-5, with 9 bases lining up with TRBD1. Germline values: CDR1 LGHNA, CDR2 YNFKEQ. CDR3 size: 12 residues. Trimming cost V 1 base and J 15 bases; bases outside gene matches: 4. The CDR3: CASSQVTGGLHF. The DNA for the CDR3 is TGTGCCAGCAGCCAAGTAACAGGGGGCCTGCATTTT.

This clone was seen only a few times. The chain employs TRBV5-1 and TRBJ1-2; a weak D match, TRBD1 (6 bases). Trimming took 2 bases from V and 8 from J, leaving 7 bases between them. CDR1 is SGHRS, CDR2 YFSETQ, per germline. CDR3 length: 11 amino acids. This CDR3 is CASSFDRGYTF. The CDR3 coding sequence is TGCGCCAGCAGCTTCGACAGGGGCTACACCTTC.

This rearrangement joins TRBV5-5 to TRBJ2-5, with D tentatively TRBD2 (7 bases). This CDR3 region has 14 residues. V shed 5 bases and J shed 5 bases, with 16 bases lying between them. From germline, CDR1 is SGHKS and CDR2 YYEKEE (reference sequence). The CDR3 is CASRSRGAGETQYF. The CDR3, as DNA: TGTGCCAGCAGGTCACGGGGGGCGGGGGAGACCCAGTACTTC.

This chain connects TRBV27 to TRBJ2-1; D perhaps matches TRBD1 (5 bases). The CDR3 length is 16 residues. Germline loops: CDR1 MNHEY, CDR2 SMNVEV (reference sequence). With 2 bases removed from V and 7 bases from J, the gap between germline ends came to 18 bases. CDR3 DNA: TGTGCCAGCAGTTTAGGTTTCGCACAGGTCTGGAATGAGCAGTTCTTC. Its protein product is CASSLGFAQVWNEQFF.

The gene calls are TRBV4-1 and TRBJ1-2; a weak D match, TRBD1 (6 bases). The CDR3 loop spans 14 amino acids. Germline V gives CDR1 MGHRA, CDR2 YSYEKL. Trimming cost V 1 base and J 4 bases, with 10 bases left between them. The CDR3 DNA is TGCGCCAGCAGCCAAGCCGGGACAAGCTATGGCTACACCTTC. Protein sequence: CASSQAGTSYGYTF.

The chain carries TRBV2 and TRBJ1-1; D is perhaps TRBD1 (6 bases). V was trimmed by 6 bases and J by 3 bases, leaving 17 bases between them. Germline CDR1 and CDR2: SNHLY and FYNNEI. This CDR3 region has 15 residues. The CDR3 region is CASSLRRGGDTEAFF. CDR3 bases: TGTGCCAGCAGCCTACGACGAGGGGGGGACACTGAAGCTTTCTTT.

The chain joins TRBV3-1 (or the pseudogene TRBV3-2) to TRBJ1-5; D remains ambiguous. Trimming cost V 1 base and J 3 bases, with 7 bases left between them. Germline CDR1 is LGHDT and CDR2 is YNNKEL (reference sequence). The CDR3 consists of 14 residues. For the CDR3, the DNA is TGTGCCAGCAGCCAAGGGCAATCCAATCAGCCCCAGCATTTT. It encodes CASSQGQSNQPQHF.

The rearrangement uses TRBV6-2 or TRBV6-3 and TRBJ2-7; 11 nucleotides align to TRBD2. J gave up 1 base and V 4 bases, and 6 bases lay outside the gene matches. Germline CDR1 reads MNHEY; CDR2 reads SVGEGT. This CDR3 has 16 residues. CDR3 DNA sequence: TGTGCCAGCAGTTCGCTAGCGGGAGGACAATCCTACGAGCAGTACTTC. This gives the protein CASSSLAGGQSYEQYF.